Each of the 19 T cell receptor beta chains below was sequenced from the same sample in a study of T cells after yellow fever vaccination. TCRdb passed the 5' RACE reads through MiXCR, listing each CDR3 protein once. The repertoire consists of 300,000 or so distinct CDR3 sequences, with 13% occurring once and the leading ten covering around 0.49%. The sample here was CD4+ T cells sorted from PBMCs, taken 45 days after the yellow fever booster vaccination. The receptors come from a man under 40 who received the YFV17D yellow fever vaccine.

The chain uses TRBV5-5 and TRBJ2-5, with 7 nucleotides matching TRBD2. The CDR3 runs 16 residues. In germline, CDR1 is SGHKS, CDR2 YYEKEE (reference sequence). Germline trimming cut 1 base from V and 5 bases from J; bases unmatched to any gene: 11. This chain's CDR3 is CASSLFLAGVRETQYF. The CDR3 DNA sequence: TGTGCCAGCAGCTTGTTTCTGGCGGGAGTAAGGGAGACCCAGTACTTC. The variable domain in full, completed from reference TRBV5-5 and TRBJ2-5, reads DAGVTQSPTHLIKTRGQQVTLRCSPISGHKSVSWYQQVLGQGPQFIFQYYEKEERGRGNFPDRFSARQFPNYSSELNVNALLLGDSALYLCASSLFLAGVRETQYFGPGTRLLVL.

The sample holds a few counts of this clonotype. This chain links TRBV7-2 with TRBJ1-5, with D uncertain. The CDR3 loop spans 14 amino acids. Germline V lookup: CDR1 SGHTA, CDR2 FQGNSA. V lost 4 bases to trimming and J lost 8 bases, with 15 bases between them. In DNA, the CDR3 is TGTGCCAGCAGCTCATCGGGGTATCAGGAGCCCCAGCATTTT. It is translated as CASSSSGYQEPQHF.

The chain is built from TRBV3-1 and TRBJ2-1, with TRBD2 identical over 8 bases. Germline V lookup: CDR1 LGHDT, CDR2 YNNKEL (reference sequence). The CDR3 extends over 14 amino acids. V shed 7 bases and J 3 bases; nucleotides not matched to a gene: 5. CDR3 region: CASTSREDYNEQFF. The CDR3 DNA reads as TGTGCCAGCACCTCGCGGGAGGACTACAATGAGCAGTTCTTC.

The chain couples TRBV10-3 to TRBJ2-5, with D possibly being TRBD2 (5 bases). The CDR3 loop spans 12 amino acids. The V gene lost 4 bases and the J gene lost 5 bases, with 8 bases spanning the gap. CDR1 ENHRY and CDR2 SYGVKD come from the germline V gene. The CDR3 bases are TGTGCCATCAGTGTGACTACGGAGACCCAGTACTTC. Amino acids: CAISVTTETQYF.

This clonotype was seen more than once but under ten times. This chain connects TRBV6-1 to TRBJ1-4, with no clear D. Germline V gene sequence: CDR1 MNHNS, CDR2 SASEGT. The CDR3 runs to 14 residues. V was pared by 4 bases and J by 5 bases, with 11 bases between. The CDR3, as DNA: TGTGCCAGCAGTGCCCCGGGGTACAATGAAAAACTGTTTTTT. It encodes CASSAPGYNEKLFF.

This clonotype occurred a few times. This chain uses TRBV7-8 with TRBJ2-3; 8 nucleotides line up with TRBD2. Germline CDR1 and CDR2: SGHVS and FQNEAQ. The V segment lost 5 bases and the J segment 5 bases; nucleotides outside the gene matches: 6. The CDR3 runs to 14 residues. CDR3 residues: CASSPQAGVDTQYF. The CDR3 DNA reads TGTGCCAGCAGCCCGCAAGCGGGAGTAGATACGCAGTATTTT.

This chain connects TRBV29-1 to TRBJ2-7, with TRBD2 matching over 10 bases. The germline V gene encodes CDR1 SQVTM and CDR2 ANQGSEA. CDR3 length: 16 amino acids. With V trimmed by 6 bases and J by 0 bases, 11 bases remained unmatched. The CDR3 DNA reads as TGCAGCGTGGACTCCCCGTCTAGCGGGAGCTCCTACGAGCAGTACTTC. It translates to CSVDSPSSGSSYEQYF.

The chain links TRBV11-3 to TRBJ2-2; 10 bases line up with TRBD2. This CDR3 comprises 17 residues. Trimming took 5 bases from V and 6 from J; bases not matched to a gene: 12. Germline V lookup: CDR1 SGHNT, CDR2 YENEEA. The CDR3: CASSSPASGRSAGELFF. For the CDR3, the DNA is TGTGCCAGCAGCAGCCCTGCTAGCGGGAGATCGGCCGGGGAGCTGTTTTTT.

This clonotype was seen more than once but under ten times. The rearrangement links TRBV6-1 to TRBJ2-7; 10 nucleotides line up with TRBD1. After removal of 6 bases from V and 3 bases from J, the junction contained 8 bases not matched to a gene. Germline V CDR1 and CDR2: MNHNS, SASEGT. The CDR3 is made up of 15 amino acids. CDR3 loop: CASRQTGTGDYEQYF. CDR3 in DNA: TGTGCCAGCAGACAGACCGGGACAGGGGACTACGAGCAGTACTTC.

As concerns this clonotype: The conserved phenylalanine or tryptophan is not found at the CDR3 terminus, so this likely reflects a read error. The rearrangement joins TRBV5-1 to TRBJ2-7; D remains ambiguous. The CDR3 is 14 amino acids. Germline V lookup: CDR1 SGHRS, CDR2 YFSETQ. Trimming pared 3 bases from V and 2 bases from J, leaving 12 bases between. CDR3 in DNA: TGCGCCAGCAGCTCCCCCCTGATCCCCTACGAGCAGTACTCC. The encoded protein is CASSSPLIPYEQYS.

This chain uses TRBV20-1 with TRBJ1-2, with 9 positions matching TRBD1. J lost 7 bases, V lost 4 bases, and 4 bases had no gene match. Per the germline V gene, CDR1 is DFQATT and CDR2 is SNEGSKA (reference sequence). The CDR3 length is 12 residues. The CDR3 is CSATTGQGGYTF. CDR3 coding DNA: TGCAGTGCTACGACGGGACAGGGTGGCTACACCTTC.

The chain has TRBV10-3 and TRBJ2-3; TRBD1 matches 8 bases. Per the germline V gene, CDR1 is ENHRY and CDR2 is SYGVKD. With V trimmed by 0 bases and J by 7 bases, 6 bases remained unmatched. The CDR3 is 15 amino acids. The CDR3 sequence is CAISESGGQDNTQYF. CDR3 nucleotides: TGTGCCATCAGTGAGTCGGGGGGACAGGACAATACGCAGTATTTT.

This clonotype showed up just a few times. This chain connects TRBV30 to TRBJ2-3; 7 bases map to TRBD2. Germline V CDR1 and CDR2: GTSNPN, SVGIG (reference sequence). Trimming removed 7 bases from V and 1 base from J; junction bases left unmatched: 14. The CDR3 spans 16 residues. The DNA of the CDR3 is TGTGCCTATTCCGGGACTAACATCCTCCGCACAGATACGCAGTATTTT. As protein: CAYSGTNILRTDTQYF.

The sample holds one count of this clonotype. A much larger clone is a single base away; this may be a read error. V is TRBV5-1 and J is TRBJ2-1; D is tentatively TRBD1 or TRBD2 (5 bases each). V shed 4 bases and J shed 3 bases, with 17 bases lying between them. From germline, CDR1 is SGHRS and CDR2 YFSETQ. This CDR3 has 16 residues. CDR3 sequence: CASSGGWGNVYNEQFF. As DNA, the CDR3 is TGCGCCAGCAGCGGGGGTTGGGGGAACGTCTACAATGAGCAGTTCTTC.

This clonotype was seen ten or more times. This chain joins TRBV20-1 and TRBJ2-5; 10 bases are a match to TRBD1. After removal of 5 bases from V and 3 bases from J, the junction contained 6 bases not matched to a gene. From germline, CDR1 is DFQATT and CDR2 SNEGSKA (reference sequence). The CDR3 is 14 residues long. This CDR3 reads CSAPHGTGEETQYF. CDR3 nucleotides: TGCAGTGCTCCTCACGGGACAGGGGAAGAGACCCAGTACTTC.

This clonotype was found a few times. The CDR3: CASSGLAGSSETQYF. CDR3 coding DNA: TGTGCCAGCAGTGGACTAGCGGGGTCTTCAGAGACCCAGTACTTC. The chain carries TRBV6-1 and TRBJ2-5, with 11 bases lining up with TRBD2. Per the germline V gene, CDR1 is MNHNS and CDR2 is SASEGT. J was trimmed by 4 bases and V by 4 bases; bases with no gene match: 5. The CDR3 loop spans 15 amino acids.

The chain carries TRBV7-2 and TRBJ2-5, with 10 bases matching TRBD2. This CDR3 region has 16 residues. The J segment lost 4 bases and the V segment lost 3 bases, leaving 8 bases of the junction unmatched. The germline V gene encodes CDR1 SGHTA and CDR2 FQGNSA. This chain's CDR3 is CASSFTSGTTGETQYF. The CDR3 coding sequence is TGTGCCAGCAGCTTTACTAGCGGGACCACAGGAGAGACCCAGTACTTC.

The CDR3 nucleotides are TGCAGTGCTAGAGATCGGAAATTTACCGGGGAGCTGTTTTTT. Amino acid sequence: CSARDRKFTGELFF. This rearrangement joins TRBV20-1 to TRBJ2-2; D unresolved. The germline V and J ends were trimmed by 0 bases and 5 bases, with 10 bases remaining between them. CDR1 and CDR2 from the germline V gene are DFQATT and SNEGSKA (reference sequence). The CDR3 runs to 14 residues.

There are a few counts of this clonotype. The chain employs TRBV30 and TRBJ2-3; TRBD1 aligns across 10 bases. CDR3 size: 13 residues. V lost 8 bases to trimming and J lost 1 base; unmatched junction nucleotides: 3. In germline, CDR1 is GTSNPN, CDR2 SVGIG (reference sequence). CDR3 sequence reads: CAHGTGGTDTQYF. The CDR3 coding sequence is TGTGCCCACGGGACAGGGGGCACAGATACGCAGTATTTT.